The rows below give T cell receptor beta chains drawn from one sample of a study of T cell responses to AZD1222 COVID-19 vaccine. The repertoire was sequenced with immunoSEQ multiplex PCR; TCRdb's copy has only in-frame clones and lacks some. The sample records around 160,000 clones, more than 70% being singletons. The specimen was peripheral blood, collected on day 0 of AZD1222 vaccination. The receptors shown here come from an adult in good health. The CDR3 runs from the conserved cysteine through the conserved F or W.

cdr3_length j_call v_call cdr3_aa
16 TRBJ1-2 TRBV9 CASSVVADTAGTGYTF
15 TRBJ1-6 TRBV6-5 CASSYSTGVDSPLHF
14 TRBJ1-4 TRBV19 CASSPQGVDEKLFF
15 TRBJ1-2 TRBV4-3 CASSHYVQGSSGYTF
17 TRBJ2-1 TRBV7-3 CASSQRGRQSSYNEQFF
14 TRBJ1-1 TRBV2 CASIANTGSAEAFF
14 TRBJ1-2 TRBV11-2 CASSLTGTGAGYTF
13 TRBJ1-1 TRBV30 CAWKGTGNTEAFF
15 TRBJ1-2 TRBV21-1 CASSKALQGRHGYTF
14 TRBJ2-2 TRBV6-5 CASSYRGNTGELFF
22 TRBJ1-1 TRBV28 CASSILHLYFIKGGRQDTEAFF
17 TRBJ2-5 TRBV3-1/TRBV3-2 CASSPREGPGGGETQYF
16 TRBJ1-5 TRBV18 CASSPRRGGSNQPQHF
15 TRBJ2-7 TRBV5-1 CASSLSWQTSYEQYF
14 TRBJ2-1 TRBV7-8 CASSLSSSYNEQFF
10 TRBJ2-1 TRBV29-1 CSGGSDEQFF
14 TRBJ1-1 TRBV18 CASSPPVEGREAFF
14 TRBJ2-5 TRBV29-1 CSVHGTRVAETQYF
16 TRBJ2-3 TRBV2 CASSIITGRRTDTQYF
16 TRBJ1-1 TRBV7-8 CASSPLSGRLNTEAFF
20 TRBJ2-3 TRBV4-3 CASSQVLSFDRGGDTDTQYF
14 TRBJ1-2 TRBV13 CASSPRGRGGGYTF
15 TRBJ2-1 TRBV19 CASSSPGLVDNEQFF
16 TRBJ1-2 TRBV28 CASSTLRTDRRQGYTF
15 TRBJ2-7 TRBV7-2 CASSLFRDRGYEQYF
14 TRBJ1-3 TRBV2 CASTKQAGANTIYF
16 TRBJ1-2 TRBV5-4 CASSLYSTGRNYGYTF
13 TRBJ2-5 TRBV18 CASSPSRGETQYF
14 TRBJ2-3 TRBV20-1 CSASVRGRTDTQYF
16 TRBJ2-1 TRBV7-3 CASSLQAGAGYNEQFF
13 TRBJ1-2 TRBV24-1 CATSGWDNYGYTF
15 TRBJ1-3 TRBV7-9 CASEPGTGGENTIYF
17 TRBJ2-7 TRBV18 CASSVMSGGTGIYEQYF
15 TRBJ2-2 TRBV6-5 CASSYVGRGAGELFF
15 TRBJ2-1 TRBV7-3 CASSLTRTGQRWQFF
15 TRBJ1-3 TRBV5-1 CASSFQGVSGNTIYF
12 TRBJ2-7 TRBV29-1 CSVVQQSSEQYF
14 TRBJ1-2 TRBV19 CASIPSGQLYGYTF
13 TRBJ1-2 TRBV6-5 CASRGSGYYGYTF
16 TRBJ2-7 TRBV27 CASSVSPPGQGYEQYF